A selection of T cell receptor beta chains follows, all from one sample in a study of blood T cell repertoires in COVID-19. Measured with immunoSEQ multiplex PCR; TCRdb has only the in-frame clones, and not every one. The sample lists around 130,000 clones, about 75% occurring once. The specimen was peripheral blood. The receptors were sampled from a man older than 75 with acute or convalescent COVID-19. Each CDR3 is given with its conserved first and last residue. The D gene is left open where the match is weak. Some rows mark clone size as missing; the rest say once, few, many or name a class of expanded clone.

TRBV30,.,TRBJ1-5,.,CAWSDGGGNQPQHF,TGTGCCTGGAGCGACGGGGGGGGCAATCAGCCCCAGCATTTT
TRBV29-1,.,TRBJ2-3,once,CSVADSLPSTDTQYF,TGCAGCGTTGCCGACAGCTTACCTAGCACAGATACGCAGTATTTT
TRBV19,TRBD1,TRBJ2-7,.,CASRGPGQGSYEQYF,TGTGCCAGTAGGGGACCGGGACAGGGTTCCTACGAGCAGTACTTC
TRBV2,.,TRBJ1-6,few,CAIQREGNSPLHF,TGTGCCATCCAAAGAGAGGGTAATTCACCCCTCCACTTT
TRBV29-1,.,TRBJ2-1,many,CSGGNNEQFF,TGCAGTGGAGGGAACAATGAGCAGTTCTTC
TRBV11-2,TRBD2,TRBJ2-1,once,CASSLMAGGYNEQFF,TGTGCCAGCAGCTTAATGGCGGGGGGTTACAATGAGCAGTTCTTC
TRBV7-6,TRBD2,TRBJ2-1,.,CASSLDGTSGGRRYNEQFF,TGTGCCAGCAGCTTAGACGGGACTAGCGGGGGGCGGAGGTACAATGAGCAGTTCTTC
TRBV19,TRBD1,TRBJ2-2,.,CASRQGSPGELFF,TGTGCCAGTAGACAGGGGTCCCCCGGGGAGCTGTTTTTT
TRBV2,TRBD1,TRBJ1-2,.,CASSQQGSPNGYTF,TGTGCCAGCAGTCAACAGGGGTCTCCTAATGGCTACACCTTC
TRBV28,.,TRBJ2-1,.,CASTVPGLGSYNEQFF,TGTGCCAGCACCGTCCCGGGGTTAGGGTCCTACAATGAGCAGTTCTTC
TRBV6-4,TRBD1,TRBJ1-6,.,CASSADTGGAAPLHF,TGTGCCAGCAGTGCCGACACAGGGGGCGCGGCACCCCTCCACTTT
TRBV18,TRBD1,TRBJ2-1,.,CASSPLGTERYNEQFF,TGTGCCAGCTCACCCCTGGGGACAGAACGCTACAATGAGCAGTTCTTC
TRBV7-2,.,TRBJ2-5,.,CASSTQGGPQETQYF,TGTGCCAGCAGCACCCAAGGGGGACCACAAGAGACCCAGTACTTC